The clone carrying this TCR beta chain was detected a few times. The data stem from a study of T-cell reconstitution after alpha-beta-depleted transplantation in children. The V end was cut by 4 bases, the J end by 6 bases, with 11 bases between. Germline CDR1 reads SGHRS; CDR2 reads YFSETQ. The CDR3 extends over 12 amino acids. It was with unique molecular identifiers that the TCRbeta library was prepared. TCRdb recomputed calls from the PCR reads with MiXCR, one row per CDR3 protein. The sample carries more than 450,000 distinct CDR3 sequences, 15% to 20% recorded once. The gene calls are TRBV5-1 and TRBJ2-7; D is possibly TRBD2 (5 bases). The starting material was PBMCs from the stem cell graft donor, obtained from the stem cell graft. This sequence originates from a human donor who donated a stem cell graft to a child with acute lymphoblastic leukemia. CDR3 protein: CASSRTPGEQYF. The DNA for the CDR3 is TGCGCCAGCAGCCGGACTCCCGGCGAGCAGTACTTC.